This TCR beta chain came from a study of blood T cell repertoires in COVID-19. The wider study: Collection of acute and convalescent COVID-19 samples took place in the United States, Italy and Spain. The cDNA or gDNA used as material had been derived from T cells, B-cell-depleted T cells, or PBMCs.

Per the authors' pipeline: By means of reference gene primer amplification, nucleated cell counts were estimated. The protocol was immunoSEQ multiplex PCR, while the TCRdb copy is restricted to in-frame clones and leaves out a portion. The DNA gave D and trimming, while V, J and clone size come from that table. This table holds 110,000 to 150,000 clones, around three quarters found once. This clone has only one observation. A junction boundary mismatches the germline segment, possibly from a read error. This CDR3 has 18 residues. Germline V gene sequence: CDR1 SGHNT, CDR2 YENEEA. The TCR comes from a man aged 55-75 years with acute or convalescent COVID-19. The rearrangement uses TRBV11-3 and TRBJ2-7; 7 nucleotides agree with TRBD1. The sequencing input was peripheral blood. The CDR3 loop reads CASSLDPRVLGGSDEQYF. In DNA form, the CDR3 reads TGTGCCAGCAGCTTAGATCCCCGCGTTCTAGGGGGCTCCGACGAGCAGTACTTC.